Reported below is one T cell receptor (beta chain). Methods used by the authors: Reference gene primer amplification yielded estimated nucleated cell counts. Here immunoSEQ multiplex PCR was the method, and the copy in TCRdb shows in-frame clones only, minus some. The D gene and trimming were derived from the DNA, and the V and J assignments and clone size from that table. Among approximately 220,000 clones listed, around 86% were seen once. The record originates from a study of blood T cell repertoires in COVID-19. Study-level information: COVID-19 samples from acute and convalescent phases originated in the United States, Italy and Spain. The cDNA or gDNA used as material had been derived from T cells, B-cell-depleted T cells, or PBMCs.

The CDR3 consists of 15 residues. Germline V gene lookup returns CDR1 SGHKS and CDR2 YYEKEE (reference sequence). Trimming took off 4 bases at V and 4 bases at J, with 17 bases between the two ends. The sequencing input was peripheral blood. This receptor was taken from a man in his fifties or sixties with acute or convalescent COVID-19. V usage is TRBV5-5 and J usage is TRBJ1-2, with a weak D call TRBD1 (6 bases). The CDR3 here is CASSPVPDSLYGYTF. The CDR3 DNA sequence: TGTGCCAGCAGCCCCGTACCGGACAGTCTCTATGGCTACACCTTC.